These 28 T cell receptor beta chains were all obtained from the same sample, sequenced in a study of response to subunit inactivated influenza vaccine. TCRdb ran MiXCR on the RT-PCR reads and lists one entry per CDR3 protein. The table has 400,000 to 650,000 distinct CDR3 sequences, around 7.7% seen once. The sequencing here drew on PBMCs from blood, taken 23 to 25 months after vaccination. The receptor source for this set is a man between 50 and 69 years old who received an inactivated influenza vaccine.

In its sample, this clonotype was seen many times. Its ends do not fully match the called genes, so a read error is possible. The J gene is TRBJ2-2, the V gene TRBV12-3 or TRBV12-4; D ambiguous. CDR3 length: 12 amino acids. The CDR3 DNA reads as TGTGCCAGCAGCTTAGGCACCGGGGAGCTGTTTTTT. Its translation is CASSLGTGELFF.

This clonotype was found a few times. The chain carries TRBV5-1 and TRBJ2-7; maybe TRBD2 (5 bases). This CDR3 has 15 residues. The V end was cut by 0 bases, the J end by 1 base, with 11 bases between. Looked up from germline, CDR1 is SGHRS and CDR2 is YFSETQ. Here the CDR3 DNA reads TGCGCCAGCAGCTTGGAAGGGAGTCGGTCCTACGAGCAGTACTTC. Translating it yields CASSLEGSRSYEQYF.

This clonotype appeared a single time. A much larger clone is a single base away; this may be a read error. The chain links TRBV4-2 to TRBJ2-7; perhaps D is TRBD1 or TRBD2 (5 bases each). Germline V gene data show CDR1 as LGHNA and CDR2 as YNFKEQ. This CDR3 has 13 residues. V was shortened by 8 bases and J by 0 bases, with 11 bases between the two germline ends. CDR3 DNA sequence: TGTGCCAGCCGCCCCGGGGCCTCCTACGAGCAGTACTTC. It codes for CASRPGASYEQYF.

The V call is TRBV20-1, the J call TRBJ2-3; D remains unclear. This CDR3 spans 12 amino acids. Trimming stripped 6 bases from V and 0 bases from J, with 7 bases between. Germline V CDR1 and CDR2: DFQATT, SNEGSKA (reference sequence). The DNA of the CDR3 is TGCAGTGCCCTCCGAAGCACAGATACGCAGTATTTT. Amino acid sequence: CSALRSTDTQYF.

This clonotype occurred a few times. The chain has TRBV10-3 and TRBJ1-5, with a tentative D call TRBD1 (5 bases). The CDR3 has 16 residues. Trimming left V 0 bases short and J 5 bases short, with 14 bases between. Germline V gene data show CDR1 as ENHRY and CDR2 as SYGVKD. CDR3 sequence (DNA): TGTGCCATCAGTGAGTCGGGTGGGGGATTGGATCAGCCCCAGCATTTT. This gives the protein CAISESGGGLDQPQHF.

The sample holds many counts of this clonotype. The J gene is TRBJ2-3, the V gene TRBV18; D not resolved. There are 11 residues in the CDR3. The V gene lost 8 bases and the J gene lost 6 bases, with 9 bases spanning the gap. Per the germline V gene, CDR1 is KGHSH and CDR2 is LQKENI. The CDR3 bases are TGTGCCAGCAGCCCCCGGGATACGCAGTATTTT. Protein product: CASSPRDTQYF.

In its sample, this clonotype was seen many times. The chain combines TRBV12-3 or TRBV12-4 with TRBJ1-1, with D possibly TRBD1 on 5 matching bases. V was pared by 7 bases and J by 6 bases, with 12 bases between. The CDR3 extends over 12 amino acids. The CDR3 nucleotides read TGTGCCAGCATTGGGGGTGGCCCTGAAGCTTTCTTT. This sequence encodes CASIGGGPEAFF.

This clonotype has just a few counts. The chain couples TRBV28 to TRBJ1-4; D unresolved. This CDR3 spans 15 amino acids. CDR1 is MDHEN and CDR2 is SYDVKM in the germline V gene. The V and J ends lost 5 bases and 8 bases respectively, with 18 bases between them. Written as DNA, the CDR3 is TGTGCCAGCAGTATCACCCTTGGGCTGGGGGAAAAACTGTTTTTT. It specifies CASSITLGLGEKLFF. The whole variable domain, remainder taken from reference TRBV28 and TRBJ1-4, is DVKVTQSSRYLVKRTGEKVFLECVQDMDHENMFWYRQDPGLGLRLIYFSYDVKMKEKGDIPEGYSVSREKKERFSLILESASTNQTSMYLCASSITLGLGEKLFFGSGTQLSVL.

This clonotype was seen ten or more times. The chain employs TRBV12-3 or TRBV12-4 and TRBJ1-4; TRBD1 agrees at 9 bases. The ends lost 0 bases at V and 7 bases at J; junction bases unmatched: 3. The CDR3 extends over 15 amino acids. The chain's CDR3 is CASSLATGGREKLFF. The CDR3, as DNA: TGTGCCAGCAGTTTAGCTACAGGGGGCCGTGAAAAACTGTTTTTT.

The J gene is TRBJ1-1, the V gene TRBV7-2, with a tentative D call TRBD1 (5 bases). Germline CDR1 and CDR2: SGHTA and FQGNSA. This CDR3 is built from 15 residues. The V gene lost 10 bases and the J gene lost 4 bases, with 22 bases spanning the gap. The CDR3 sequence: CAILLKGIRSTEAFF. The CDR3 bases are TGTGCCATCCTCCTCAAGGGGATAAGGAGCACTGAAGCTTTCTTT.

This chain links TRBV12-3 or TRBV12-4 with TRBJ2-3; 12 nucleotides agree with TRBD2. The V gene end was trimmed by 5 bases and the J gene end by 6 bases; junction bases not matched to a gene: 9. This CDR3 is 16 amino acids long. The chain's CDR3 is CASSPRTSGEVDTQYF. CDR3 nucleotide sequence: TGTGCCAGCAGTCCCCGGACTAGCGGGGAAGTGGATACGCAGTATTTT.

Ten or more counts support this clonotype. The rearrangement links TRBV4-3 to TRBJ2-3, with no clear D. CDR3 length: 13 amino acids. CDR1 is LGHNA, CDR2 YSLEER, per germline. V was trimmed by 3 bases and J by 8 bases, leaving 12 bases between them. As DNA, the CDR3 is TGCGCCAGCAGCCAGGATAACTCCGGTACGCAGTATTTT. This encodes CASSQDNSGTQYF.

This clonotype was counted ten times or more. J is TRBJ2-5 and V is TRBV6-5; 7 bases match TRBD1. The CDR3 is made up of 15 amino acids. The V gene end was trimmed by 4 bases and the J gene end by 10 bases; junction bases not matched to a gene: 15. Per germline, CDR1 MNHEY and CDR2 SVGAGI. The CDR3 sequence is CASSFRDSRPPGQYF. The CDR3 region has the DNA TGTGCCAGCAGTTTCCGGGACAGTCGCCCACCGGGCCAGTACTTC.

The table lists this clonotype with many counts. V and J are TRBV6-1 and TRBJ1-4; 7 bases map to TRBD1. Looked up from germline, CDR1 is MNHNS and CDR2 is SASEGT. The ends lost 5 bases at V and 8 bases at J; junction bases unmatched: 14. The CDR3 spans 16 residues. The CDR3 loop is CASSPSPTGRPEKLFF. CDR3 coding DNA: TGTGCCAGCAGTCCCTCCCCGACAGGGAGACCAGAAAAACTGTTTTTT.

The chain uses TRBV10-3 and TRBJ1-2; D remains ambiguous. The germline CDR1 and CDR2 sequences are ENHRY and SYGVKD. The V gene lost 0 bases and the J gene lost 4 bases, with 15 bases spanning the gap. The CDR3 has 16 residues. The CDR3 sequence: CAISESSVGGGYGYTF. The CDR3 DNA reads TGTGCCATCAGTGAGTCGAGCGTCGGAGGAGGCTATGGCTACACCTTC.

The chain couples TRBV23-1 to TRBJ2-3; a possible D gene is TRBD1 (6 bases). TRBV23-1 carries the ORF label, with uncertain function. Deletions cut 6 bases from V and 3 bases from J, with 13 bases between. The CDR3 runs 14 residues. The CDR3 DNA follows: TGCGCCAGCAGACATCAGGACAGAACAGATACGCAGTATTTT. It specifies CASRHQDRTDTQYF.

This clonotype was recorded many times. CDR3 in DNA: TGTGCCAGCAGCGCCCGCACCAGAAGGACAGACGTTAACTATGGCTACACCTTC. This gives the protein CASSARTRRTDVNYGYTF. V usage is TRBV11-2 and J usage is TRBJ1-2; tentative D call: TRBD1 (6 bases). There are 18 residues in the CDR3. The germline gives CDR1 SGHAT, CDR2 FQNNGV. V lost 5 bases, J lost 1 base, and 23 bases lay in between. Full variable domain (remainder filled in from reference TRBV11-2 and TRBJ1-2): EAGVAQSPRYKIIEKRQSVAFWCNPISGHATLYWYQQILGQGPKLLIQFQNNGVVDDSQLPKDRFSAERLKGVDSTLKIQPAKLEDSAVYLCASSARTRRTDVNYGYTFGSGTRLTVV.

This clonotype showed up many times. The chain carries TRBV12-3 or TRBV12-4 and TRBJ1-1; D is ambiguous. Trimming left V 6 bases short and J 7 bases short, with 12 bases between. The CDR3 is made up of 12 amino acids. The CDR3 DNA is TGTGCCAGCAGCCCTGGGCGGATTGAAGCTTTCTTT. This translates into CASSPGRIEAFF.

This clonotype has only a few counts. V is TRBV5-1 and J is TRBJ1-5; 9 bases agree with TRBD1. The CDR3 is made up of 16 amino acids. Germline-derived CDR1 and CDR2 are SGHRS and YFSETQ. V lost 4 bases, J lost 8 bases, and 13 bases stayed unmatched. The CDR3 bases are TGCGCCAGCAGCGAGGGAACAGGGGGCAGTTTTAAGCCCCAGCATTTT. Protein product: CASSEGTGGSFKPQHF. Drawing the rest from reference TRBV5-1 and TRBJ1-5, the complete variable domain is KAGVTQTPRYLIKTRGQQVTLSCSPISGHRSVSWYQQTPGQGLQFLFEYFSETQRNKGNFPGRFSGRQFSNSRSEMNVSTLELGDSALYLCASSEGTGGSFKPQHFGDGTRLSIL.

This chain links TRBV3-1 with TRBJ2-6; D call uncertain. The CDR3 has 15 amino acids. The V and J ends lost 1 base and 0 bases respectively, with 4 bases between them. Germline V gene sequence: CDR1 LGHDT, CDR2 YNNKEL (reference sequence). CDR3 in DNA: TGTGCCAGCAGCCAAGCTAGCTCTGGGGCCAACGTCCTGACTTTC. It is translated as CASSQASSGANVLTF. The full variable domain, with the rest looked up from reference TRBV3-1 and TRBJ2-6, is DTAVSQTPKYLVTQMGNDKSIKCEQNLGHDTMYWYKQDSKKFLKIMFSYNNKELIINETVPNRFSPKSPDKAHLNLHINSLELGDSAVYFCASSQASSGANVLTFGAGSRLTVL.

J is TRBJ2-1 and V is TRBV11-1; 11 bases are shared with TRBD2. V was pared by 5 bases and J by 3 bases, with 18 bases of the junction left unmatched. Per germline, CDR1 SGHAT and CDR2 FQDESV (reference sequence). This CDR3 has 20 amino acids. Written as DNA, the CDR3 is TGTGCCAGCAGCCACAATAACAGAAAACTGGGACTAGCGGTCTACAATGAGCAGTTCTTC. It translates to CASSHNNRKLGLAVYNEQFF.

The rearrangement joins TRBV4-3 to TRBJ2-2, with unresolved D. CDR3 size: 16 residues. Germline lookup yields CDR1 LGHNA and CDR2 YSLEER. V was shortened by 1 base and J by 1 base, with 10 bases between the two germline ends. Here the CDR3 DNA reads TGCGCCAGCAGCCAAGTGAGCTTTAAGAACACCGGGGAGCTGTTTTTT. It specifies CASSQVSFKNTGELFF.

The chain is built from TRBV12-3 or TRBV12-4 and TRBJ2-3; D is possibly TRBD2 (5 bases). CDR3 length: 13 amino acids. Trimming took off 6 bases at V and 5 bases at J, with 12 bases between the two ends. In DNA form, the CDR3 reads TGTGCCAGCAGCCGGACTCGCATAGATACGCAGTATTTT. It specifies CASSRTRIDTQYF.

The rearrangement uses TRBV30 and TRBJ2-7; D possibly matches TRBD1 or TRBD2 (5 bases each). The germline gives CDR1 GTSNPN, CDR2 SVGIG (reference sequence). There are 14 residues in the CDR3. V was shortened by 3 bases and J by 4 bases, with 16 bases between the two germline ends. The CDR3 DNA is TGTGCCTGGAGAAAGAGAGGGACGGGTTACGAGCAGTACTTC. Translation gives CAWRKRGTGYEQYF.

The V and J genes are TRBV9 and TRBJ2-3; TRBD1 aligns across 7 bases. The CDR3 runs 14 residues. Unmatched junction bases numbered 4, after V lost 2 bases and J lost 4 bases. The germline CDR1 and CDR2 sequences are SGDLS and YYNGEE. The CDR3 DNA is TGTGCCAGCAGCGTGACAGGGATGCCAGATACGCAGTATTTT. Protein: CASSVTGMPDTQYF.

This clonotype was seen many times. The chain combines TRBV4-1 with TRBJ2-1, with a tentative D call TRBD1 (5 bases). V was shortened by 0 bases and J by 0 bases, with 9 bases between the two germline ends. The CDR3 runs to 16 residues. Germline V gene lookup returns CDR1 MGHRA and CDR2 YSYEKL. The CDR3, as DNA: TGCGCCAGCAGCCAAGATAGGGGTAACTCCTACAATGAGCAGTTCTTC. Translation: CASSQDRGNSYNEQFF.

This clonotype was seen at least ten times. J is TRBJ2-7 and V is TRBV6-2 or TRBV6-3; 8 nucleotides line up with TRBD1. Trimming removed 6 bases from V and 5 bases from J; junction bases left unmatched: 6. Germline CDR1 is MNHEY and CDR2 is SVGEGT. The CDR3 runs to 13 residues. For the CDR3, the DNA is TGTGCCAGCAGACGGGACAGGCTGGACGAGCAGTACTTC. Its translation: CASRRDRLDEQYF.

This clonotype has only a few counts. The V call is TRBV11-2, the J call TRBJ2-7; either TRBD1 or TRBD2 may supply D (6 bases each). Trimming removed 2 bases at V and 9 bases at J, with 17 bases between. CDR3 length equals 14 residues. CDR1 is SGHAT, CDR2 FQNNGV, per germline. CDR3 sequence (DNA): TGTGCCAGCAGCTTATTCGGGGGCAGGGCGAGGCAGTACTTC. Translation gives CASSLFGGRARQYF. Using reference TRBV11-2 and TRBJ2-7 for the parts outside the CDR3, the full variable domain is EAGVAQSPRYKIIEKRQSVAFWCNPISGHATLYWYQQILGQGPKLLIQFQNNGVVDDSQLPKDRFSAERLKGVDSTLKIQPAKLEDSAVYLCASSLFGGRARQYFGPGTRLTVT.